A single T cell receptor beta chain is shown here with its context. The data belong to a study of CD4+ T cells in melanoma. The assay was immunoSEQ multiplex PCR, and TCRdb's table has in-frame clones only and misses some. The table records some 21,000 clones, 82% of them present only once. The CDR3 extends over 14 amino acids. V shed 0 bases and J shed 9 bases, with 12 bases lying between them. Germline CDR1 is SGHRS and CDR2 is YFSETQ. Sequencing was performed on cells from a culture (not recorded whether cultured in vitro). V is TRBV5-1 and J is TRBJ1-4; D is uncertain. The clonotype was recovered from a human donor with melanoma. CDR3 DNA: TGCGCCAGCAGCTTGGAAGGCGACGGTCAAAAACTGTTTTTT. Translation gives CASSLEGDGQKLFF. Full variable domain (rest looked up from reference TRBV5-1 and TRBJ1-4): KAGVTQTPRYLIKTRGQQVTLSCSPISGHRSVSWYQQTPGQGLQFLFEYFSETQRNKGNFPGRFSGRQFSNSRSEMNVSTLELGDSALYLCASSLEGDGQKLFFGSGTQLSVL.